Reported below is one TCR beta chain. This sample was included in a study of resident and recirculating memory T cells in vitiligo. TCRdb's table, derived via immunoSEQ multiplex PCR, lists solely in-frame clones and lacks some. The sample consists of 35,000 to 45,000 clones, about 90% of them appearing once. The sequence was collected from a male donor with vitiligo. Sequences were obtained from blood.

CDR3 DNA: TGCGCCAGCAGCCAAGATTACGGGGGTCCCGAGGTATATGAGCAGTTCTTC. This translates into CASSQDYGGPEVYEQFF. This chain connects TRBV4-1 to TRBJ2-1; the D gene is possibly TRBD2 (6 bases). Germline loops: CDR1 MGHRA, CDR2 YSYEKL. The length of the CDR3 is 17 residues. The V end was cut by 0 bases, the J end by 8 bases, with 20 bases between.